The rows below give T cell receptor beta chains drawn from one sample of a study of OX40 agonist ivuxolimab in advanced cancers. TCRdb's copy holds only in-frame clones and misses some; the assay was immunoSEQ multiplex PCR. In the table there are about 79,000 clones, approximately 86% of which are singletons. This material consisted of CD4+ or CD8+ T cells sorted from blood, taken in a trial of the OX40 agonist ivuxolimab. These receptors were collected from an adult with an advanced solid tumor such as melanoma, head and neck, liver or kidney cancer. Both conserved end residues are part of each CDR3. The D gene is left open where the match is weak. Rows may omit the clone size; those that give it use once, few, many or a size class.

D,J,V,size,CDR3,DNA
.,TRBJ2-2,TRBV7-8,few,CASSSGGNTGELFF,TGTGCCAGCAGCTCCGGGGGGAACACCGGGGAGCTGTTTTTT
TRBD1,TRBJ2-5,TRBV5-4,.,CASTTSTGGVETQYF,TGTGCCAGCACCACCTCCACAGGGGGCGTTGAGACCCAGTACTTC
TRBD2,TRBJ2-3,TRBV9,.,CASSPRGGGDTQYF,TGTGCCAGCAGCCCCCGGGGGGGAGGGGATACGCAGTATTTT
TRBD1,TRBJ1-6,TRBV27,.,CASSGQGFESPLHF,TGTGCCAGCAGTGGACAGGGTTTCGAATCACCCCTCCACTTT
.,TRBJ2-7,TRBV6-1,.,CASSSRDSYEQYF,TGTGCCAGCAGTTCCAGGGACTCCTACGAGCAGTACTTC
TRBD1,TRBJ1-6,TRBV28,.,CASRQDRGTWSPLHF,TGTGCCAGCAGACAGGACAGGGGCACCTGGTCACCCCTCCACTTT
.,TRBJ2-3,TRBV6-5,.,CASSYGGPGTDTQYF,TGTGCCAGCAGTTATGGAGGGCCCGGCACAGATACGCAGTATTTT
.,TRBJ1-1,TRBV27,.,CASSTRRTPEAFF,TGTGCCAGCAGTACCCGGAGGACCCCTGAAGCTTTCTTT
TRBD2,TRBJ2-5,TRBV28,.,CASSLLAGGTQETQYF,TGTGCCAGCAGCCTACTAGCGGGAGGCACCCAAGAGACCCAGTACTTC
.,TRBJ2-7,TRBV27,.,CASSFGYEQYF,TGTGCCAGCAGTTTTGGGTACGAGCAGTACTTC
.,TRBJ2-2,TRBV14,.,CASSQDRGAVF,TGTGCCAGCAGCCAAGACCGGGGAGCTGTTTTT
.,TRBJ1-4,TRBV6-1,.,CASSTWGGIGEKLFF,TGTGCCAGCAGTACCTGGGGAGGGATAGGTGAAAAACTGTTTTTT
.,TRBJ2-7,TRBV27,.,CASSLRPRGLYEQYF,TGTGCCAGCAGTTTACGTCCTCGAGGTCTCTACGAGCAGTACTTC
.,TRBJ1-1,TRBV10-3,once,CASGGGMLTEAFF,TGTGCCTCGGGGGGTGGCATGCTCACTGAAGCTTTCTTT
TRBD2,TRBJ2-7,TRBV7-2,.,CASSLQLAGVGLSYEQYF,TGTGCCAGCAGCTTACAACTAGCGGGAGTGGGTTTATCCTACGAGCAGTACTTC
TRBD1,TRBJ2-7,TRBV5-6,.,CASSLRGQGSYEQYF,TGTGCCAGCAGCTTGAGGGGACAGGGGAGTTACGAGCAGTACTTC
.,TRBJ2-7,TRBV15,.,CATSREYGYEQYF,TGTGCCACCAGCAGAGAATACGGGTACGAGCAGTACTTC
.,TRBJ2-3,TRBV6-6,.,CASSYRDTQYF,TGTGCCAGCAGTTACAGAGATACGCAGTATTTT
.,TRBJ2-7,TRBV6-1,.,CASSEVRGAEQYF,TGTGCCAGCAGTGAAGTTAGAGGGGCCGAGCAGTACTTC
.,TRBJ2-3,TRBV4-2,few,CASSPGDSLFDTDTQYF,TGTGCCAGCAGCCCTGGGGACTCCCTCTTCGACACAGATACGCAGTATTTT
.,TRBJ2-5,TRBV4-1,.,CASSQVAGDQETQYF,TGCGCCAGCAGCCAAGTCGCGGGTGACCAAGAGACCCAGTACTTC
.,TRBJ2-6,TRBV2,.,CASSEVKALVSGANVLTF,TGTGCCAGCAGTGAAGTGAAGGCGCTTGTCTCTGGGGCCAACGTCCTGACTTTC
TRBD2,TRBJ2-2,TRBV9,.,CASSMLAGGPFGELFF,TGTGCCAGCAGTATGCTAGCGGGAGGGCCTTTCGGGGAGCTGTTTTTT
.,TRBJ1-4,TRBV7-9,.,CASSPKAGLNEKLFF,TGTGCCAGCAGCCCTAAGGCGGGCCTTAATGAAAAACTGTTTTTT
.,TRBJ1-2,TRBV19,.,CASSSQESYTF,TGTGCCAGTAGTAGTCAGGAATCCTACACCTTC
TRBD2,TRBJ2-7,TRBV5-1,once,CASSSPTGTSAYEQYF,TGCGCCAGCAGCTCACCCACCGGAACTAGCGCCTACGAGCAGTACTTC
.,TRBJ1-5,TRBV29-1,.,CSPGTDSNQPQHF,TGCAGCCCGGGGACGGATAGCAATCAGCCCCAGCATTTT
TRBD1,TRBJ2-6,TRBV5-6,.,CASSSRTGDASGANVLTF,TGTGCCAGCAGCTCCCGGACAGGCGACGCCTCTGGGGCCAACGTCCTGACTTTC
TRBD1,TRBJ2-7,TRBV28,.,CASRALGQGRSYGQYF,TGTGCCAGCAGGGCCCTGGGACAGGGGCGCTCCTACGGGCAGTACTTC
.,TRBJ2-2,TRBV11-3,.,CASSLTGEGTGELFF,TGTGCCAGCAGCTTAACGGGAGAAGGGACCGGGGAGCTGTTTTTT
TRBD1,TRBJ2-7,TRBV6-1,.,CASSEWGQSLSQYF,TGTGCCAGCAGTGAATGGGGACAGAGCTTATCGCAGTACTTC
TRBD2,TRBJ2-7,TRBV10-2,.,CASSRTSRTYEQYF,TGCGCCAGCAGCCGGACTAGCAGGACCTACGAGCAGTACTTC
.,TRBJ2-2,TRBV5-1,.,CASSPWGSPGWGGELFF,TGCGCCAGCAGCCCCTGGGGCAGCCCCGGGTGGGGCGGGGAGCTGTTTTTT
.,TRBJ2-1,TRBV20-1,.,CSARSPGEQFF,TGCAGTGCTAGGTCTCCAGGTGAGCAGTTCTTC
.,TRBJ2-2,TRBV4-2,.,CASSQVTGMGTGELFF,TGTGCCAGCAGCCAAGTGACGGGAATGGGAACCGGGGAGCTGTTTTTT
.,TRBJ2-7,TRBV5-1,.,CASAARTSYEQYF,TGCGCCAGCGCAGCACGGACATCCTACGAGCAGTACTTC
.,TRBJ2-3,TRBV5-1,.,CASSLDYREASTDTQYF,TGCGCCAGCAGCTTGGACTACCGGGAAGCTAGCACAGATACGCAGTATTTT
.,TRBJ2-7,TRBV15,once,CATSIQDSYEQYF,TGTGCCACCAGCATTCAGGACTCCTACGAGCAGTACTTC
.,TRBJ2-5,TRBV2,.,CASSSIGGTQYF,TGTGCCAGCAGTTCTATCGGGGGGACCCAGTACTTC
.,TRBJ2-7,TRBV14,.,CASSLRDFPYEQYF,TGTGCCAGCAGCCTGAGGGACTTTCCCTACGAGCAGTACTTC
TRBD2,TRBJ2-1,TRBV7-6,.,CASSSRLAAYNEQFF,TGTGCCAGCAGCTCAAGACTAGCGGCCTACAATGAGCAGTTCTTC
TRBD2,TRBJ2-7,TRBV7-2,once,CASSPLGGIASYEQYF,TGTGCCAGCAGCCCCCTCGGGGGGATAGCGTCCTACGAGCAGTACTTC
TRBD1,TRBJ2-2,TRBV7-7,few,CASSLGQGDTGELFF,TGTGCTAGCAGCTTAGGACAGGGCGACACCGGGGAGCTGTTTTTT
TRBD1,TRBJ1-1,TRBV19,.,CASSRGKQGTEAFF,TGTGCCAGTAGTAGGGGAAAACAGGGGACTGAAGCTTTCTTT
.,TRBJ2-5,TRBV28,.,CASSPHLTGTGEEETQYF,TGTGCCAGCAGTCCCCACCTGACGGGAACAGGGGAGGAAGAGACCCAGTACTTC